This T cell receptor beta chain stems from a study of CXCR3-negative and CXCR3-positive naive CD8 T cells. Study details: The study obtained about 135 million TRB reads, about 1.5 +/- 0.3 million per library.

Naive CD8+ T cells showed a CD45RO-CCR7+CD27+CD95- phenotype. The germline gives CDR1 LNHDA, CDR2 SQIVND (reference sequence). There are 14 residues in the CDR3. Through 5' RACE with UMI labels, the TRB cDNA libraries were prepared. TCRdb reprocessed the 5' RACE reads and keeps a single row for each CDR3 protein, giving no DNA. Its listing shows 46,000 or so distinct CDR3 sequences. The TCR originated in a human donor in good health. Some clones in this sample may be carry-over from other donors' samples. Sequencing was carried out using naive CXCR3- CD8+ T cells from blood. Subset given: CD45RO-CCR7+CD27+CD95- naive CD8+ T cells lacking CXCR3 (TNR3-). The chain carries TRBV19 and TRBJ2-4; TCRdb's D call of TRBD1 is untestable without DNA. The CDR3 sequence: CASSIRQGRDIQYF.